This T cell receptor (beta chain) was captured by sequencing in a study of T cell changes during pregnancy in multiple sclerosis. Profiled with immunoSEQ multiplex PCR; TCRdb holds only in-frame clones, not every one. Of around 80,000 clones listed, 92% were seen once; the top ten hold around 1.4%. The V and J ends lost 9 bases and 4 bases respectively, with 13 bases between them. Looked up from germline, CDR1 is LNHDA and CDR2 is SQIVND (reference sequence). The CDR3 is 13 amino acids. The TCR sequence derives from a female donor with multiple sclerosis, enrolled in a pregnancy study. The V gene is TRBV19, the J gene TRBJ1-3, with a tentative D call TRBD1 (5 bases). The sample was peripheral blood, taken before pregnancy. Here the CDR3 DNA reads TGTGCCAGCGGCGGGGGTCCCGGAAACACCATATATTTT. It is translated as CASGGGPGNTIYF.